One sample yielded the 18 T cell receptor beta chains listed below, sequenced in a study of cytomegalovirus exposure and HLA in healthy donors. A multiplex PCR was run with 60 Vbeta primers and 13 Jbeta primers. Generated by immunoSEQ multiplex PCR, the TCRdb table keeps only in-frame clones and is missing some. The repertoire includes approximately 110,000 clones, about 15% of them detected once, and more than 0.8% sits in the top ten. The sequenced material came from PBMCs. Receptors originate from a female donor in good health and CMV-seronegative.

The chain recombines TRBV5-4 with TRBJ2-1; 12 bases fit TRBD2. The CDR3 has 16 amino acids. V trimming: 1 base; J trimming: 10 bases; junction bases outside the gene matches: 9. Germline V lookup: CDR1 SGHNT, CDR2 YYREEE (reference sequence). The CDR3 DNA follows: TGTGCCAGCAGCTTGTCAGGACTAGCGGGATTTGGGGAGCAGTTCTTC. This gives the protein CASSLSGLAGFGEQFF.

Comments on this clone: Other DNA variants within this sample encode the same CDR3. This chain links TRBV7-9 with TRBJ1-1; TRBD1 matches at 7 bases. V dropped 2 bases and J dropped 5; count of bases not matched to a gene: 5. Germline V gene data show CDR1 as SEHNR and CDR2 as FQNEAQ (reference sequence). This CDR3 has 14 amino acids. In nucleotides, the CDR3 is TGTGCCAGCAGCTTACAAGACAGGGTTACTGAAGCTTTCTTT. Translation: CASSLQDRVTEAFF.

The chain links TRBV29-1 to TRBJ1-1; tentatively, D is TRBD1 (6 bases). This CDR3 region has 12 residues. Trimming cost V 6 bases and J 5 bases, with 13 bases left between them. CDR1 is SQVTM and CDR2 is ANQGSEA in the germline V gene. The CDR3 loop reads CSVGDRRTEAFF. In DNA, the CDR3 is TGCAGCGTGGGAGACAGGAGGACTGAAGCTTTCTTT.

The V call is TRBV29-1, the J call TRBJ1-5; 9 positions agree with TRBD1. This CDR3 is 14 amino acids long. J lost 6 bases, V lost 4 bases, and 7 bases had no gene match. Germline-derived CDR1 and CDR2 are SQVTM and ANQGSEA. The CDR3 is CSVVEQGAGQPQHF. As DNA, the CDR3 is TGCAGCGTTGTGGAACAGGGGGCTGGTCAGCCCCAGCATTTT. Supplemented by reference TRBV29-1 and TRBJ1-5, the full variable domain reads SAVISQKPSRDICQRGTSLTIQCQVDSQVTMMFWYRQQPGQSLTLIATANQGSEATYESGFVIDKFPISRPNLTFSTLTVSNMSPEDSSIYLCSVVEQGAGQPQHFGDGTRLSIL.

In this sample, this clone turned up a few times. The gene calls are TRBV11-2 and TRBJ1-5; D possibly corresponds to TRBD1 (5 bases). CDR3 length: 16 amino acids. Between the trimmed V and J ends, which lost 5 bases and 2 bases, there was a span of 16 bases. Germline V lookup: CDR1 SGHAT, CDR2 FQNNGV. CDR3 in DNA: TGTGCCAGCAGCCCAAGGGCAGGGTACGGCAATCAGCCCCAGCATTTT. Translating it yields CASSPRAGYGNQPQHF.

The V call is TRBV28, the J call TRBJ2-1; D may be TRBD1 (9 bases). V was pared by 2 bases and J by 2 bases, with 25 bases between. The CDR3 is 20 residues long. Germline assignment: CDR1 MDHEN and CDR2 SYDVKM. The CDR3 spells CASSLTGGDLGGRPYNEQFF. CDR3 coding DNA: TGTGCCAGCAGTTTAACAGGGGGCGATCTGGGCGGGAGGCCCTACAATGAGCAGTTCTTC.

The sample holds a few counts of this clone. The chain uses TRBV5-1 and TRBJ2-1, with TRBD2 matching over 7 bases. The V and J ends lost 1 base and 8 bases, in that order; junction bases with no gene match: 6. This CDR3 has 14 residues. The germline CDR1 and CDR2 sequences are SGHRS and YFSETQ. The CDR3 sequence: CASSLNEGRDEQFF. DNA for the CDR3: TGCGCCAGCAGCTTGAATGAGGGGAGGGATGAGCAGTTCTTC. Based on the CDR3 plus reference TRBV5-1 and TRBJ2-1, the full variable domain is KAGVTQTPRYLIKTRGQQVTLSCSPISGHRSVSWYQQTPGQGLQFLFEYFSETQRNKGNFPGRFSGRQFSNSRSEMNVSTLELGDSALYLCASSLNEGRDEQFFGPGTRLTVL.

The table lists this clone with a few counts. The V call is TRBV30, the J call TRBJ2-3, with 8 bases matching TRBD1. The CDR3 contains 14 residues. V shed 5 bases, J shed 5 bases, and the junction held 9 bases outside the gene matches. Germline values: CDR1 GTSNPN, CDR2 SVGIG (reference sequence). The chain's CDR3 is CAWSQGVYGDTQYF. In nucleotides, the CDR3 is TGTGCCTGGTCACAGGGGGTTTATGGAGATACGCAGTATTTT.

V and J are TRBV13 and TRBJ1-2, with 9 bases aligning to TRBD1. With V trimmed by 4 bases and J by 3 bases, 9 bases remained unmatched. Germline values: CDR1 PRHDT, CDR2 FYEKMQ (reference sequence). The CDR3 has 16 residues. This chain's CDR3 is CASSSLTGGEHYGYTF. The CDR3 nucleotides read TGTGCCAGCAGCTCTCTGACAGGGGGAGAACACTATGGCTACACCTTC.

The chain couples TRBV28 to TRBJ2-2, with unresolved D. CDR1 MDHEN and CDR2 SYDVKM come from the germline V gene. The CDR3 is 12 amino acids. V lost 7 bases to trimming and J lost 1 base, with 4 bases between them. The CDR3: CASIRNTGELFF. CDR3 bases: TGTGCCAGCATCCGGAACACCGGGGAGCTGTTTTTT.

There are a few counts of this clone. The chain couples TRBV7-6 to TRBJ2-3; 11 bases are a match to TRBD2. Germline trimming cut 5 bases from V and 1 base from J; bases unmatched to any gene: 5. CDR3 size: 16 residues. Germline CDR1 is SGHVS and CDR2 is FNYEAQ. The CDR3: CASSPPSGGRTDTQYF. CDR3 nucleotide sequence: TGTGCCAGCAGCCCGCCTAGCGGGGGGCGCACAGATACGCAGTATTTT. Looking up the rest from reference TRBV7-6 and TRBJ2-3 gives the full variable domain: GAGVSQSPRYKVTKRGQDVALRCDPISGHVSLYWYRQALGQGPEFLTYFNYEAQQDKSGLPNDRFSAERPEGSISTLTIQRTEQRDSAMYRCASSPPSGGRTDTQYFGPGTRLTVL.

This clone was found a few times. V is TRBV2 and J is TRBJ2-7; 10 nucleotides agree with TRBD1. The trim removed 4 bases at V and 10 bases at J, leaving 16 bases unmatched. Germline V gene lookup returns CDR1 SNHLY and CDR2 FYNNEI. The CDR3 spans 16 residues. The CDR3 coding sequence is TGTGCCAGCAGTGGCGACCGGGACAGGGGTTCCCCCGTTCAGTACTTC. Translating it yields CASSGDRDRGSPVQYF. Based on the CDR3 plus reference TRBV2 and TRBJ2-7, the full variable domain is EPEVTQTPSHQVTQMGQEVILRCVPISNHLYFYWYRQILGQKVEFLVSFYNNEISEKSEIFDDQFSVERPDGSNFTLKIRSTKLEDSAMYFCASSGDRDRGSPVQYFGPGTRLTVT.

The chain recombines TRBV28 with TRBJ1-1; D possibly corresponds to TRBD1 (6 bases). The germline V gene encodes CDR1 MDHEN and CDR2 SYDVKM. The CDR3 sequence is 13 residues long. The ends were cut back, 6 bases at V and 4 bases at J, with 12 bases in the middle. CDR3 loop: CASRQQGSTEAFF. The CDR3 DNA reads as TGTGCCAGCAGACAACAGGGTAGCACTGAAGCTTTCTTT.

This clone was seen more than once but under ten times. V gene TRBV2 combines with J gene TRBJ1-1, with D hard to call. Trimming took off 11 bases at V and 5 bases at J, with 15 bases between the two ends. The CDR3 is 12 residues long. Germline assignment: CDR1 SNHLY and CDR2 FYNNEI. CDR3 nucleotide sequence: TGTGCCGCTCTCGGTGGTCGGACTGAAGCTTTCTTT. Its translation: CAALGGRTEAFF.

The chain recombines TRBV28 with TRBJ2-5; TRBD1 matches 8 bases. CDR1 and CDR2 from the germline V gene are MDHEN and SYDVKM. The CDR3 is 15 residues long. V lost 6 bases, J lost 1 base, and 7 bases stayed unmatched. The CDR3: CASSLRQGFQETQYF. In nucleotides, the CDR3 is TGTGCCAGCAGCCTTAGACAGGGGTTCCAAGAGACCCAGTACTTC.

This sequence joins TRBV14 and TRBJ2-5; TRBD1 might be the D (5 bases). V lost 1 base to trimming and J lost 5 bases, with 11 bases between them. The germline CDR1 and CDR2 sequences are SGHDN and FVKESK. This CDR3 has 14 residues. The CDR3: CASSQVLGAETQYF. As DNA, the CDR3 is TGTGCCAGCAGCCAAGTTCTAGGGGCGGAGACCCAGTACTTC.

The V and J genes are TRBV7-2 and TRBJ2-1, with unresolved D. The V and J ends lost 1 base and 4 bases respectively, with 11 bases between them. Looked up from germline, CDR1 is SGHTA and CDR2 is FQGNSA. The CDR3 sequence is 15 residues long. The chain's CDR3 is CASSLEPSPYNEQFF. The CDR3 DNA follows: TGTGCCAGCAGCTTAGAGCCCTCCCCTTACAATGAGCAGTTCTTC.

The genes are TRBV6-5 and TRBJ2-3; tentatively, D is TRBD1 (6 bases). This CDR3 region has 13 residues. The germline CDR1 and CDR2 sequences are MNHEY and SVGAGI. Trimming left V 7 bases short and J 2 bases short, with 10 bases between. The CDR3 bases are TGTGCCAGCATGGACAGAAACACAGATACGCAGTATTTT. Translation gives CASMDRNTDTQYF.